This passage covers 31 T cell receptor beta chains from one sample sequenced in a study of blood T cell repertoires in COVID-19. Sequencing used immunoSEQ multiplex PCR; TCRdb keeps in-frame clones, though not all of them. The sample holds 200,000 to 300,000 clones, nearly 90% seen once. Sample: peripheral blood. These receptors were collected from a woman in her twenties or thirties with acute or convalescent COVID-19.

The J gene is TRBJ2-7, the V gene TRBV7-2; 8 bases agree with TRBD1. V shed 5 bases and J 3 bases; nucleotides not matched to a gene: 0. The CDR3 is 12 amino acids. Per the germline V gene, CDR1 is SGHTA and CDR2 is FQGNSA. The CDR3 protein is CASSGQGYEQYF. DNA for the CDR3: TGTGCCAGCAGCGGACAGGGCTACGAGCAGTACTTC.

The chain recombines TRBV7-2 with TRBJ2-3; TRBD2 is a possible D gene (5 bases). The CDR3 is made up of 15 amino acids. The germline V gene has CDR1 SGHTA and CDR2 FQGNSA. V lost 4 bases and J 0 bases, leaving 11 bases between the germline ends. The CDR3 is CASSSRLYSTDTQYF. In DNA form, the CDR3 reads TGTGCCAGCAGCTCCCGACTATATAGCACAGATACGCAGTATTTT.

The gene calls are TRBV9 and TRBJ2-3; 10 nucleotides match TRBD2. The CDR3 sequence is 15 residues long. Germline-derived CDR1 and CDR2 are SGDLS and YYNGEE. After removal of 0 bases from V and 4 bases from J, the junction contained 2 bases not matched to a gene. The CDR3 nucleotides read TGTGCCAGCAGCGTAGTAGGACTAGCGGCAGATACGCAGTATTTT. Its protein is CASSVVGLAADTQYF.

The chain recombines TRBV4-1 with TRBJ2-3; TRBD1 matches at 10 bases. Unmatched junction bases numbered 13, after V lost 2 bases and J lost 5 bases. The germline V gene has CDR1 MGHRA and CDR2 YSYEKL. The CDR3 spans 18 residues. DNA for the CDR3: TGCGCCAGCAGCCAAACGCCGGGAGACAGGGGGCGAATAGATACGCAGTATTTT. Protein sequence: CASSQTPGDRGRIDTQYF.

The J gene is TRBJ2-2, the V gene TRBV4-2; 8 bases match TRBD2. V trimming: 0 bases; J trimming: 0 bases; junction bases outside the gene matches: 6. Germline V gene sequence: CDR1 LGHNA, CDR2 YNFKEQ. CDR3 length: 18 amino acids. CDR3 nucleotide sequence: TGTGCCAGCAGCCAAGATGGGTCGGGAGGGCCGAACACCGGGGAGCTGTTTTTT. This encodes CASSQDGSGGPNTGELFF.

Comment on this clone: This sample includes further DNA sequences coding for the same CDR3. CDR3 bases: TGTGCCAGCAGTTACATCTCGAGCAATCAGCCCCAGCATTTT. Protein: CASSYISSNQPQHF. The chain uses TRBV6-2 or TRBV6-3 and TRBJ1-5; the D is unclear. Germline values: CDR1 MNHEY, CDR2 SVGEGT. This CDR3 is built from 14 residues. V was shortened by 2 bases and J by 1 base, with 6 bases between the two germline ends.

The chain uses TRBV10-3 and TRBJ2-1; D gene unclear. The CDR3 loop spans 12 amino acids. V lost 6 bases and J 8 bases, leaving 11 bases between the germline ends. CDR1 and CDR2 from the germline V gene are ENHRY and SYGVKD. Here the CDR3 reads CAIRLSRDEQFF. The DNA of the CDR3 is TGTGCCATCAGACTATCACGCGATGAGCAGTTCTTC.

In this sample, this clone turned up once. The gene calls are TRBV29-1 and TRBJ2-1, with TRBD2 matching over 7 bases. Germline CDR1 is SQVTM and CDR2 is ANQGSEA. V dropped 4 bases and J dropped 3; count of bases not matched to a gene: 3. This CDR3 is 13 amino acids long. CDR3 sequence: CSVGIAGYNEQFF. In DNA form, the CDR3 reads TGCAGCGTTGGAATAGCGGGCTACAATGAGCAGTTCTTC.

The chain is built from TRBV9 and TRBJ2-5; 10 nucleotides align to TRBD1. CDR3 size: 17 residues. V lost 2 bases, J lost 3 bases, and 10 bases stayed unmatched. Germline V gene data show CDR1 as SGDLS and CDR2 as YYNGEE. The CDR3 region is CASSVDPTGGLEETQYF. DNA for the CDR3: TGTGCCAGCAGCGTCGACCCGACAGGGGGCTTGGAAGAGACCCAGTACTTC. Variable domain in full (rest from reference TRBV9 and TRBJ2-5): DSGVTQTPKHLITATGQRVTLRCSPRSGDLSVYWYQQSLDQGLQFLIQYYNGEERAKGNILERFSAQQFPDLHSELNLSSLELGDSALYFCASSVDPTGGLEETQYFGPGTRLLVL.

CDR3 in DNA: TGTGCCAGCAGCTGGGGACAGGTGTTCTACGAGCAGTACTTC. This gives the protein CASSWGQVFYEQYF. The chain links TRBV7-8 to TRBJ2-7, with 8 bases that match TRBD1. Germline V gene sequence: CDR1 SGHVS, CDR2 FQNEAQ. V trimming: 4 bases; J trimming: 3 bases; junction bases outside the gene matches: 5. This CDR3 region has 14 residues.

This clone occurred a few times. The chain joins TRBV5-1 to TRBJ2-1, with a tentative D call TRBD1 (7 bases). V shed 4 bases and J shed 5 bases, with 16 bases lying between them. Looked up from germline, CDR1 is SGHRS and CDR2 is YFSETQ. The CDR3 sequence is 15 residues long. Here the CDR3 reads CASSLETGRNNEQFF. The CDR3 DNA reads TGCGCCAGCAGCCTGGAGACAGGGAGGAACAATGAGCAGTTCTTC.

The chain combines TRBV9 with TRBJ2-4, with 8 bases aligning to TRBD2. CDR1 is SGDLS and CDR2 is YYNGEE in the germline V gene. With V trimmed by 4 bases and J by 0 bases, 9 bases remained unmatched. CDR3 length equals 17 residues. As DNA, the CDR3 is TGTGCCAGCAGCCCCACGGGGGGGGATCTAGCCAAAAACATTCAGTACTTC. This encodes CASSPTGGDLAKNIQYF.

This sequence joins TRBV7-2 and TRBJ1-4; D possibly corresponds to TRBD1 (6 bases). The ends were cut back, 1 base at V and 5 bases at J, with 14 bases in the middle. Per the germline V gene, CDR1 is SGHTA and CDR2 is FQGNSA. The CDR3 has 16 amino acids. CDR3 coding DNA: TGTGCCAGCAGCTTAGTCCCGGGACACGGAAATGAAAAACTGTTTTTT. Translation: CASSLVPGHGNEKLFF.

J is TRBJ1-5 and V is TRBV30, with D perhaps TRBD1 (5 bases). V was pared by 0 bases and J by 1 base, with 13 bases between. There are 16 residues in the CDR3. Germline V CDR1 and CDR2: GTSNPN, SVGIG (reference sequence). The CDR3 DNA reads TGTGCCTGGAGTGTACCCGCGGGACTAAGCAATCAGCCCCAGCATTTT. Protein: CAWSVPAGLSNQPQHF.

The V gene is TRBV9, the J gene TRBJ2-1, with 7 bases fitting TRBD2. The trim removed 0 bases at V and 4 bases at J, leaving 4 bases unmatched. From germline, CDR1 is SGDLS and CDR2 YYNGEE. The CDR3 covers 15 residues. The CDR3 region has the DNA TGTGCCAGCAGCGTAGCGGGACTACTATACAATGAGCAGTTCTTC. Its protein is CASSVAGLLYNEQFF.

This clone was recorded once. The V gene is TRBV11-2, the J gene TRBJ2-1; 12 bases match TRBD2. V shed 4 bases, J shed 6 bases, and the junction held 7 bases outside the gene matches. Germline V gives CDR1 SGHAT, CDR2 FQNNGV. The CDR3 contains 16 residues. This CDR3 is CASSSRTSGIGNEQFF. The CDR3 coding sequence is TGTGCCAGCAGCTCCCGGACTAGCGGGATTGGCAATGAGCAGTTCTTC.

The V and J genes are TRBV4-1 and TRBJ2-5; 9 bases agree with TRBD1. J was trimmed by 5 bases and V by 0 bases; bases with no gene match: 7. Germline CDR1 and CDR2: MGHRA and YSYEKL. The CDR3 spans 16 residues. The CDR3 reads CASSQDLGTGRETQYF. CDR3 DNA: TGCGCCAGCAGCCAAGATTTAGGGACAGGGCGGGAGACCCAGTACTTC.

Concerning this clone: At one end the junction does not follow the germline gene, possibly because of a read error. CDR3: CASSFLGTRDQPQHF. The DNA of the CDR3 is TGTGCCAGCAGCTTCTTGGGGACACGGGATCAACCCCAGCATTTT. The V call is TRBV5-6, the J call TRBJ1-5; tentative D call: TRBD1 (6 bases). CDR3 length: 15 amino acids. Per the germline V gene, CDR1 is SGHDT and CDR2 is YYEEEE.

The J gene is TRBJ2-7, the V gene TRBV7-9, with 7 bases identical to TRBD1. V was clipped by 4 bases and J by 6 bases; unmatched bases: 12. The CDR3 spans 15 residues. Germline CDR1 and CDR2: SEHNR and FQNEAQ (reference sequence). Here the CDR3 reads CASSSPADRVVEQYF. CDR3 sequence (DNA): TGTGCCAGCAGCTCACCCGCCGACAGGGTAGTCGAGCAGTACTTC.

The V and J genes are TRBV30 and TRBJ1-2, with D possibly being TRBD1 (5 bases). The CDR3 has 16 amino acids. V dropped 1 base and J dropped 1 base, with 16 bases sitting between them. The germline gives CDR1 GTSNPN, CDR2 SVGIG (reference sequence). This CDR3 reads CAWSGSAGGFNYGYTF. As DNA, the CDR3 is TGTGCCTGGAGTGGATCGGCGGGGGGATTTAACTATGGCTACACCTTC. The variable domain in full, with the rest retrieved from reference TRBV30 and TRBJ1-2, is SQTIHQWPATLVQPVGSPLSLECTVEGTSNPNLYWYRQAAGRGLQLLFYSVGIGQISSEVPQNLSASRPQDRQFILSSKKLLLSDSGFYLCAWSGSAGGFNYGYTFGSGTRLTVV.

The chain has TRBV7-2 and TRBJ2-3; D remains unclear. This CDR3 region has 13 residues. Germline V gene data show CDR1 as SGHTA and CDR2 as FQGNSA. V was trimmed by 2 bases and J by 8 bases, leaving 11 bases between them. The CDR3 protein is CASSLLESLTQYF. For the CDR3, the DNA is TGTGCCAGCAGCTTACTCGAAAGCCTTACGCAGTATTTT.

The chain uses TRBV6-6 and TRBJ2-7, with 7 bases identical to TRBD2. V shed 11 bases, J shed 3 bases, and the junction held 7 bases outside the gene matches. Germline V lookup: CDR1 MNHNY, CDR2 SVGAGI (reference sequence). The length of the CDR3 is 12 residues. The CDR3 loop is CASGGTIYEQYF. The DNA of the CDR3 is TGTGCCTCCGGTGGGACTATCTACGAGCAGTACTTC.

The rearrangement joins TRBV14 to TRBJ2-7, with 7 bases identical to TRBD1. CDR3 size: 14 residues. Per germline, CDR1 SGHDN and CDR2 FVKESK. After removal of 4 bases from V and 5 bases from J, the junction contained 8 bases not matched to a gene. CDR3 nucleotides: TGTGCCAGCAGCCTCGTGACAGGGTCCCACGAGCAGTACTTC. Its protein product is CASSLVTGSHEQYF.

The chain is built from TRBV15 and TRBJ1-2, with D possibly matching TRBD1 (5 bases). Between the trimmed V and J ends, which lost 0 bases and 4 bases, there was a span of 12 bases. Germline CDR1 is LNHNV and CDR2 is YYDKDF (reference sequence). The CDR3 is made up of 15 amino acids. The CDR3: CATSRDSGHLYGYTF. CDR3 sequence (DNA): TGTGCCACCAGCAGAGATAGCGGACACCTCTATGGCTACACCTTC.

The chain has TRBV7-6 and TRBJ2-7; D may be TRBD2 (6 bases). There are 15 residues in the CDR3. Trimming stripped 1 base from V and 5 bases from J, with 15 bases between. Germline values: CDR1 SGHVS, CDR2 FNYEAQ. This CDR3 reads CASSLVLGGTNEQYF. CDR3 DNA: TGTGCCAGCAGCTTAGTTTTGGGGGGTACGAACGAGCAGTACTTC.

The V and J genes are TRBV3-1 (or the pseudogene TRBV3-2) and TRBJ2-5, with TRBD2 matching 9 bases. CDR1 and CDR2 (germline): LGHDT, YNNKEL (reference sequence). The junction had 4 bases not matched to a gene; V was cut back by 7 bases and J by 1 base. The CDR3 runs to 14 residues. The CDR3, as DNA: TGTGCCAGCATTTCTAGCGGGGTCCAAGAGACCCAGTACTTC. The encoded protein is CASISSGVQETQYF.

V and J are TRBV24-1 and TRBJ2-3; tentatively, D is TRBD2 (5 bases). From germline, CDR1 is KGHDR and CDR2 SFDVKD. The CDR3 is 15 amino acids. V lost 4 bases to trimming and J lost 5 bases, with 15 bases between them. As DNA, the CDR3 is TGTGCCACCAGTGACCCCCGGGGAACGGGAGATACGCAGTATTTT. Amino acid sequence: CATSDPRGTGDTQYF.

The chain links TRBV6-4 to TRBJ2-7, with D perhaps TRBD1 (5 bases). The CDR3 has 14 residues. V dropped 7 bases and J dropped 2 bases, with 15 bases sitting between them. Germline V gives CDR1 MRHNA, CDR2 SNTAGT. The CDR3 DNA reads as TGTGCCAGCACAGGGAATCCACGGCCCTACGAGCAGTACTTC. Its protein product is CASTGNPRPYEQYF.

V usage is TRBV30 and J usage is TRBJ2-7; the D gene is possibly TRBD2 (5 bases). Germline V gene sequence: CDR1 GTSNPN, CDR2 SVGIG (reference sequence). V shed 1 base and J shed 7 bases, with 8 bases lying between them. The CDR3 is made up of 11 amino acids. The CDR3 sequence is CAWSGLLEQYF. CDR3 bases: TGTGCCTGGAGTGGACTATTAGAGCAGTACTTC.

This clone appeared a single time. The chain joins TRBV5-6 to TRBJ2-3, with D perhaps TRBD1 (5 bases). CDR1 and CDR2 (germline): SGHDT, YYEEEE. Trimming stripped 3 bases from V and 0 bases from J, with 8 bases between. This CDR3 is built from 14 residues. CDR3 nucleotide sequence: TGTGCCAGCAGCTCGCAGGGAAGCACAGATACGCAGTATTTT. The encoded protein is CASSSQGSTDTQYF. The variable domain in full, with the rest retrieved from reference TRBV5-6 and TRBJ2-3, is DAGVTQSPTHLIKTRGQQVTLRCSPKSGHDTVSWYQQALGQGPQFIFQYYEEEERQRGNFPDRFSGHQFPNYSSELNVNALLLGDSALYLCASSSQGSTDTQYFGPGTRLTVL.

This chain's CDR3 is CAISAGLAVLEQYF. The DNA of the CDR3 is TGTGCCATCAGTGCCGGGCTAGCCGTTCTCGAGCAGTACTTC. The rearrangement links TRBV10-3 to TRBJ2-7; D is possibly TRBD2 (5 bases). The germline CDR1 and CDR2 sequences are ENHRY and SYGVKD. Trimming took 4 bases from V and 6 from J, leaving 16 bases between them. The CDR3 has 14 residues.